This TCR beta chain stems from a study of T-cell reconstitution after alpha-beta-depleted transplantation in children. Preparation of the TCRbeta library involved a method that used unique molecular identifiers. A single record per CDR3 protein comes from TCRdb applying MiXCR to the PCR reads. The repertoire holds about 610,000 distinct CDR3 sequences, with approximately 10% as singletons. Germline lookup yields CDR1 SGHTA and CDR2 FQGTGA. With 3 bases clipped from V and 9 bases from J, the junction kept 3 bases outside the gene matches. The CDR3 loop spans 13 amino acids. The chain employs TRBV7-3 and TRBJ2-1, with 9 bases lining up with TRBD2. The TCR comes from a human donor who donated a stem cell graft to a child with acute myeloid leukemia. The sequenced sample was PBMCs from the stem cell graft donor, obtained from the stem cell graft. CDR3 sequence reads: CASSLISGGEQFF. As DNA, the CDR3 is TGTGCCAGCAGCTTGATTAGCGGGGGTGAGCAGTTCTTC.